This TCR beta chain was profiled in a study of T cell repertoires in cytomegalovirus infection. Regarding the study as a whole: There were carriers of CMV plus the relevant HLA, and cumulative public TCR beta family frequency identified them. Dominating the ex vivo response were TCR beta clonotypes that were CMV-specific and HLA-C-restricted.

Each CDR3 protein gets one entry after TCRdb re-called the reads with MiXCR. Of a few hundred thousand distinct CDR3 sequences listed, roughly 13% are singletons. Deletions cut 2 bases from V and 4 bases from J, with 11 bases between. Germline V gene lookup returns CDR1 MGHRA and CDR2 YSYEKL. The CDR3 totals 14 residues. In the case of this clonotype: Its specificity is not known.

This sequence originates from a human donor in good health (CMV status not recorded). Some clones in this sample may be carry-over from other donors' samples. The material sequenced was PBMCs. The chain recombines TRBV4-1 with TRBJ1-2; D possibly corresponds to TRBD1 (6 bases). CDR3 sequence (DNA): TGCGCCAGCAGCCAAACCGGACAGAGCTATGGCTACACCTTC. Amino acid sequence: CASSQTGQSYGYTF.